This T cell receptor (beta chain) is drawn from a study of T-cell memory formation after mild COVID-19. Across the whole study: For the most part, TCR clusters were specific to one donor. Study findings and constraints: The main location of contracting CD4+ clones was CM and EM, and that of contracting CD8+ clones was EMRA. Some clones that responded turned up in pre-infection memory, which suggests that cross-reactive memory joined in.

This clonotype was counted a few times. Its antigen is as yet unknown. The CDR3 has 19 amino acids. One entry per CDR3 protein results from TCRdb running MiXCR on the 5' RACE reads. This sample carries about 560,000 distinct CDR3 sequences, roughly 17% of them seen once, and the ten largest clones take about 8.1%. The specimen was PBMCs or a T cell subset sorted from them (not recorded which). The chain uses TRBV21-1 and TRBJ2-7; the table assigns TRBD2, which was not confirmed against the DNA. TRBV21-1 is given as a pseudogene. The TCR comes from an adult woman who had mild COVID-19 (a few samples of this study predate the infection). Cell type and time point are not known. CDR3 in DNA: TGTGCCAGCAGCAGGACTGTACTAGCGGGTTGGGGGGGACCCTACGAGCAGTACTTC. Its translation is CASSRTVLAGWGGPYEQYF.